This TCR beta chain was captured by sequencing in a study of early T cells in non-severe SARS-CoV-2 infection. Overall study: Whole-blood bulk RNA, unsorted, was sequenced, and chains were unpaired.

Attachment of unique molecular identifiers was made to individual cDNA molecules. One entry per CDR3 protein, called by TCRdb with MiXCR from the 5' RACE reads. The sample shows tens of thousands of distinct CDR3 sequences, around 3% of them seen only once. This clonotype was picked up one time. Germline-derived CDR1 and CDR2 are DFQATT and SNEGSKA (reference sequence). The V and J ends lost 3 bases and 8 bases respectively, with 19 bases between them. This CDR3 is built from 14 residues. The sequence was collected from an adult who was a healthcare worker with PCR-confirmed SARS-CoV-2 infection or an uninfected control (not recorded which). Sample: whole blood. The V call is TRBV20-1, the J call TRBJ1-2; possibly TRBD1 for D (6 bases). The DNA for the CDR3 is TGCAGTGCTAGGGGGGCGGCGATGGTTGACGGCTACACCTTC. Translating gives CSARGAAMVDGYTF.